The subject of this entry is one T cell receptor beta chain. This entry is derived from a study of blood T cell repertoires in COVID-19. The data were produced by immunoSEQ multiplex PCR, yet TCRdb's version contains in-frame clones alone and is incomplete. Among 450,000 to 600,000 clones listed, 75% to 90% were seen once. V was pared by 5 bases and J by 10 bases, with 14 bases between. This CDR3 is built from 12 residues. The germline CDR1 and CDR2 sequences are SGHNT and YENEEA. Two negative PCRs, clearance, or symptom resolution characterized the recovered Cohort 3 donors. The rearrangement uses TRBV11-3 and TRBJ1-1; weak D call: TRBD1 (5 bases). The sequence derives from a woman younger than 35 who had recovered from COVID-19. Sample: PBMCs or T cells enriched from blood (not recorded which). CDR3 in amino acids: CASSLRGGAAFF. The CDR3 DNA follows: TGTGCCAGCAGCCTCAGAGGAGGGGCAGCTTTCTTT.